This T cell receptor beta chain originates from a study of T cell responses to AZD1222 COVID-19 vaccine. Study-wide results and limits: Spike-specific TCR breadth and depth went up after people got two AZD1222 doses. Mostly white British, mostly female donors; authors suggested clonal diversity may be underestimated.

Turning to this clone: What it binds is unknown.

Data came from immunoSEQ multiplex PCR; TCRdb stores just in-frame clones and leaves some out. The profile covers about 130,000 clones, with roughly 92% appearing a single time and about 1.1% taken by the ten largest. Specimen: peripheral blood, collected 28 days after the second AZD1222 dose. This clonotype originated in an adult who received the AZD1222 COVID-19 vaccine.

CDR3 protein: CASSSGTSNSPLHF. The CDR3, as DNA: TGTGCCAGCAGTTCCGGGACCAGCAATTCACCCCTCCACTTT. The chain joins TRBV28 to TRBJ1-6; tentatively, D is TRBD1 (5 bases). V gave up 4 bases and J gave up 7 bases, with 11 bases separating them. Germline lookup yields CDR1 MDHEN and CDR2 SYDVKM. The CDR3 has 14 residues.